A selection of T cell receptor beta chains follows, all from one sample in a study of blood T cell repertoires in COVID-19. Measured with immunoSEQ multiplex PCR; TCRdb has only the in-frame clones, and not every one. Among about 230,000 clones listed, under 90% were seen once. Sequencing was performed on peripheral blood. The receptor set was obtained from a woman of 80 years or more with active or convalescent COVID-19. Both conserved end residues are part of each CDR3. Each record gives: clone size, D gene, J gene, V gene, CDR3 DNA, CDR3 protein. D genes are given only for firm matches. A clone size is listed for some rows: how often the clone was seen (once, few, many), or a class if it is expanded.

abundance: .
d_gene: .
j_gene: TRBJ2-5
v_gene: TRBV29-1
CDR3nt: TGCAGCGTTGGAAGCAGGGCCGGGGAGACCCAGTACTTC
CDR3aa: CSVGSRAGETQYF

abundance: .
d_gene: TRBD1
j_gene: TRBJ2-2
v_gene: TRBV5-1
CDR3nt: TGCGCCAGCAGCTTTAACAGGGGCGGACAAGGGGCCGGGGAGCTGTTTTTT
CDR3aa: CASSFNRGGQGAGELFF

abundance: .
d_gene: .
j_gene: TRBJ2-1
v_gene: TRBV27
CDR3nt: TGTGCCAGCAGCTTCGTCTACAATGAGCAGTTCTTC
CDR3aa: CASSFVYNEQFF

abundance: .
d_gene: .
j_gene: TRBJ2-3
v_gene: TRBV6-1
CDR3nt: TGTGCCAGCAGTGAAGCGGCCCCCGGGTCATACACAGATACGCAGTATTTT
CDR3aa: CASSEAAPGSYTDTQYF

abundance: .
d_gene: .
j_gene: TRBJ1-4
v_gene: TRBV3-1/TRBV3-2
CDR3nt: TGTGCCAGCAGCCTTACAGGGATTGAAAAACTGTTTTTT
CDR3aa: CASSLTGIEKLFF

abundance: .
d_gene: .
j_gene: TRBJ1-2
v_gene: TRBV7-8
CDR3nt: TGTGCCAGCAGCTTAGCGGCCAGGGAATCGAGCGGCTACACCTTC
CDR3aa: CASSLAARESSGYTF

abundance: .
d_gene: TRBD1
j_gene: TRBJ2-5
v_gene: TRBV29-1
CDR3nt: TGCAGCGTGACTACCCAGGGACAGGGGGCTTTTAAGACCCAGTACTTC
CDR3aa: CSVTTQGQGAFKTQYF

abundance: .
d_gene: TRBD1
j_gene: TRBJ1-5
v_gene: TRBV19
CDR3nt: TGTGCCAGTAGTCCTCGGGGACAGGGGCGCGATCAGCCCCAGCATTTT
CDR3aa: CASSPRGQGRDQPQHF

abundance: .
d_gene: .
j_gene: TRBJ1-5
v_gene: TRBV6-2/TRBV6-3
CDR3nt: TGTGCCAGCAGTTACTTCGGGCAGGGAAATCAGCCCCAGCATTTT
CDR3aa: CASSYFGQGNQPQHF

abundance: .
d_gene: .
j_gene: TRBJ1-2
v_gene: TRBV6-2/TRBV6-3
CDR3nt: TGTGCCAGCAGTCTCTTACTGGGGGCTCATAGCTACACCTTC
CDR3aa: CASSLLLGAHSYTF

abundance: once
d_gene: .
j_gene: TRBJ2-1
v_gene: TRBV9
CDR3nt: TGTGCCAGCAGCGTCTCTCCCCCTAGCGCTAGCAATGAGCAGTTCTTC
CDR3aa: CASSVSPPSASNEQFF

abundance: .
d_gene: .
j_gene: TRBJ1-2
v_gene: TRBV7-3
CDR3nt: TGTGCCAGCAGCCCCACCCCGGCGACAGGTCCTGGCTACACCTTC
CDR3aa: CASSPTPATGPGYTF

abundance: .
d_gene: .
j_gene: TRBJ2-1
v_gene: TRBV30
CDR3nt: TGTGCCTGGAGAGCGACCCTTCTTTCTGAGCAGTTCTTC
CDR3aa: CAWRATLLSEQFF

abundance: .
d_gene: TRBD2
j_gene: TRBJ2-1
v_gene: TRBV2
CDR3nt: TGTGCCAGCAGTGCAGGACTAGCGGGGGGGCAAGTCTATGAGCAGTTCTTC
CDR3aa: CASSAGLAGGQVYEQFF

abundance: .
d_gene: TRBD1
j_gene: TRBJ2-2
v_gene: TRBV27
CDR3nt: TGTGCCAGCAGTTTCGACAGGGTGAGCACCGGGGAGCTGTTTTTT
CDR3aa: CASSFDRVSTGELFF

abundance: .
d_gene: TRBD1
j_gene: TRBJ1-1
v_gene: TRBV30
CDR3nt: TGTGCCCTAAGGGGAAGGGGGCGCGTCGGTGAAGCTTTCTTT
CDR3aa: CALRGRGRVGEAFF

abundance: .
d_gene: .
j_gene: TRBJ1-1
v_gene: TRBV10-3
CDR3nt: TGTGCCACGGAACAGGGATCTAACACTGAAGCTTTCTTT
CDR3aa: CATEQGSNTEAFF

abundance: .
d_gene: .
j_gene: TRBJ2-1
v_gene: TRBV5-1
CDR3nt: TGCGCCAGCAGCTTGGACCCAGGGTCCTACAATGAGCAGTTCTTC
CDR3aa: CASSLDPGSYNEQFF

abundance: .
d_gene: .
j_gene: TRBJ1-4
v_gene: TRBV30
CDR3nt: TGTGCCTGGAGTGTTCAGGGTGGTGAAAAACTGTTTTTT
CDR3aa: CAWSVQGGEKLFF

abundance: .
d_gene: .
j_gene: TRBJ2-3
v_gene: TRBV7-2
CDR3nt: TGTGCCAGCAGCTTACCGACAAAGGATACGCAGTATTTT
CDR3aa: CASSLPTKDTQYF

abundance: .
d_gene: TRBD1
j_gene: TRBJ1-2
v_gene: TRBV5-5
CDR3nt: TGTGCCAGCAGCACGGGACAGGGGATTGACTATGGCTACACCTTC
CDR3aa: CASSTGQGIDYGYTF

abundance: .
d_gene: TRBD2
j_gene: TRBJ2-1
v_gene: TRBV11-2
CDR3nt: TGTGCCAGCAGCTTGAGACTAGCGGGGACCAAGAATGAGCAGTTCTTC
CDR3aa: CASSLRLAGTKNEQFF

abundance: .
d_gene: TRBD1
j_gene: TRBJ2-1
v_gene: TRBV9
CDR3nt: TGTGCCAGCAGCCCCGGGACAGCCATCAATGAGCAGTTCTTC
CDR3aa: CASSPGTAINEQFF

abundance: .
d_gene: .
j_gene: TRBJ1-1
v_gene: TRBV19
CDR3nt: TGTGCCAGTAGTATAGAGGGGCTGAACACTGAAGCTTTCTTT
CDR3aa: CASSIEGLNTEAFF

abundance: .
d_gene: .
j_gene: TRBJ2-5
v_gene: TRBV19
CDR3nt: TGTGCCAGTAGTATAGATCTTGGCGGGTTGAATTTTGAGACCCAGTACTTC
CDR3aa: CASSIDLGGLNFETQYF

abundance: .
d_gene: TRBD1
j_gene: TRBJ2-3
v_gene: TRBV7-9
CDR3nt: TGTGCCAGCAGCTTAGGGGACAGGGGCTACACAGATACGCAGTATTTT
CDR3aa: CASSLGDRGYTDTQYF

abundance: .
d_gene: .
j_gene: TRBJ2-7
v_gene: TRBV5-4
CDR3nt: TGTGCCAGCAGCTTGGGAGGGCCGGGCTACGAGCAGTACTTC
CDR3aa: CASSLGGPGYEQYF

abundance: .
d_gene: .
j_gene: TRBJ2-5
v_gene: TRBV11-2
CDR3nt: TGTGCCAGCAGCTTAAGGTCGTTTGCAGGGATGGAGACCCAGTACTTC
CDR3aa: CASSLRSFAGMETQYF

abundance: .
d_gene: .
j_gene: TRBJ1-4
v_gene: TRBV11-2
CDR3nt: TGTGCCAGCAGCTTAGGGCAGGCAACTAATGAAAAACTGTTTTTT
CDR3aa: CASSLGQATNEKLFF

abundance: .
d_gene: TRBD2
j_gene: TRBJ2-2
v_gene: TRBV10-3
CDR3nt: TGTGCCATCAGTGAGATTGCGGGGGGAACCGGGGAGCTGTTTTTT
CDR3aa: CAISEIAGGTGELFF

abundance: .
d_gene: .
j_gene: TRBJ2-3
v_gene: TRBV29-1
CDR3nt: TGCAGCGTTGAAGCTTTTCAGGGATCTAGCACAGATACGCAGTATTTT
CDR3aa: CSVEAFQGSSTDTQYF

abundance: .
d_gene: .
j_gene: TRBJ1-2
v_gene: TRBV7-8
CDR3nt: TGTGCCAGCAGCTTGGAGTCGGCCTATGGCTACACCTTC
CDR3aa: CASSLESAYGYTF

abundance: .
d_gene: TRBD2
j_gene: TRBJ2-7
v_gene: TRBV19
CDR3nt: TGTGCCAGTAGTAGCGGGGGGGCCGTGGGTGAGTACGAGCAGTACTTC
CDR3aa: CASSSGGAVGEYEQYF

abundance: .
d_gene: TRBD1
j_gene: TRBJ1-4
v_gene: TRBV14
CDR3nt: TGTGCCAGCAGCCAAGATCCCACTACAGGGGGCTCTAATGAAAAACTGTTTTTT
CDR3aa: CASSQDPTTGGSNEKLFF

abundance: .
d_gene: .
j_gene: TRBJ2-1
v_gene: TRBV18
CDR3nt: TGTGCCAGCTCACCACCGTCGAGGCCTGAGCAGTTCTTC
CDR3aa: CASSPPSRPEQFF

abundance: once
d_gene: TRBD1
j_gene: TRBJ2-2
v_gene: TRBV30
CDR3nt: TGTGCCTGGAGCGGGACAGGCTACACCGGGGAGCTGTTTTTT
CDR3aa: CAWSGTGYTGELFF

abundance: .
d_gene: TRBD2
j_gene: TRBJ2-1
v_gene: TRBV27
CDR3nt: TGTGCCAGCAGTTTACAGCCGCCTAGCGGGATGAAGGGCGGTGAGCAGTTCTTC
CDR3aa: CASSLQPPSGMKGGEQFF

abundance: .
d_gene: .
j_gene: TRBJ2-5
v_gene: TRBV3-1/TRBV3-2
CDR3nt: TGTGCCAGCAGCCACCGGGGGTCCGGAGGGGAGACCCAGTACTTC
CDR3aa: CASSHRGSGGETQYF

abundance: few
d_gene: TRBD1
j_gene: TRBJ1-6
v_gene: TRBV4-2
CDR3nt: TGTGCCAGCAGCCAAGCGGGACAGGGGGGTTCACCCCTCCACTTT
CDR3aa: CASSQAGQGGSPLHF

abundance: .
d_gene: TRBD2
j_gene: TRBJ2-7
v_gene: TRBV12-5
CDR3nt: TGTGCTAGTGGTTCGTTAGCGGGAGGGCCTTACGAGCAGTACTTC
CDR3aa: CASGSLAGGPYEQYF